This paragraph reports one T cell receptor beta chain. This clonotype has a handful of counts. Its antigen is unknown. The sample holds no much larger clone one base away, and base qualities are not on file. Libraries were constructed by RT-PCR. Sequencing took place on an Illumina HiSeq 2500. TCRdb applied fastp at Q25 and MiXCR to the public reads, then kept only in-frame beta chains. Each entry is one CDR3 protein sequence, shown with its most common DNA and genes. Counted in this sample were about 650,000 distinct CDR3 sequences; more than 15% of them appeared once. Together, the top ten hold around a tenth of the sample. For this chain, trimming is 3 bases at the V end and 5 bases at the J end, and the number of junction bases without a gene match is 4. From cysteine to phenylalanine, the CDR3 is 13 amino acids long. The only DNA kept is the CDR3, 39 bases in frame from the first base. For CDR1 and CDR2, the germline V gene lists SQVTM and ANQGSEA.

The data were taken from a study of response to subunit inactivated influenza vaccine (dated by TCRdb to the late 2010s). General notes on the study: Deep quantitative profiling of the T cell receptor repertoire was used in the study to follow responses to a trivalent subunit inactivated influenza vaccine.

Broader findings and caveats from the paper: It was suggested by the authors that each seasonal influenza vaccination may recruit only a limited number of new T cells.

The chain joins TRBV29-1 to TRBJ2-4, and 7 junctional nucleotides match TRBD1. The material was PBMCs from blood, obtained roughly 12 days after vaccination. The receptor was isolated from a man aged 50 to 59 who received an inactivated influenza vaccine. Donor details come from another sample of the same person, matched by shared clones. The CDR3 reads CSVDVQGENIQYF. The DNA is TGCAGCGTTGATGTGCAGGGGGAAAACATTCAGTACTTC.